This record covers a single T cell receptor beta chain. The antigen is unknown. This specimen belongs to a study of blood T cells in healthy people across ages. Study results and caveats: PBMCs left unsorted prevented a conclusive naive versus antigen-experienced comparison.

The total RNA that was extracted per sample amounted to at least 5 micrograms. PCR was performed a second time for roughly 7 to 12 cycles using a sample-barcoded 5' primer and a J-beta primer mix. A template-switch adaptor containing 12 random nucleotides labeled each cDNA molecule. TCRdb reprocessed the 5' RACE reads with MiXCR, giving one entry per CDR3 protein. The sample has 1.5 million to 2 million distinct CDR3 sequences; about 49% are singletons. The CDR3 is 15 residues long. CDR1 and CDR2 (germline): MNHEY, SVGEGT. The V and J ends lost 7 bases and 0 bases, in that order; junction bases with no gene match: 8.

The chain employs TRBV6-2 or TRBV6-3 and TRBJ2-7, with 8 bases identical to TRBD2. Source material: blood. The TCR comes from a woman in her 40s in good health. This chain's CDR3 is CASTTRGGVSYEQYF. CDR3 nucleotides: TGTGCCAGCACCACCCGGGGGGGAGTCTCCTACGAGCAGTACTTC.